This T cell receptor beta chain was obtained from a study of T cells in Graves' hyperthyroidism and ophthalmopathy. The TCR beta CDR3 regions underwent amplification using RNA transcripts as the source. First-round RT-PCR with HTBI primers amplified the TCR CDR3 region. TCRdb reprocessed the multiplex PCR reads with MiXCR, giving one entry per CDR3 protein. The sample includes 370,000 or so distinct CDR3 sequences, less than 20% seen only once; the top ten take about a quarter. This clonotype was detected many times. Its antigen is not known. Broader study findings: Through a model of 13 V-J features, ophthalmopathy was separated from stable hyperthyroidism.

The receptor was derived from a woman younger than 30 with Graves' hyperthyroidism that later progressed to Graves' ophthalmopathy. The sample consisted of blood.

CDR3: CASSFMRKSYGYTF. The CDR3 coding sequence is TGTGCCAGCAGTTTTATGAGGAAAAGCTATGGCTACACCTTC. The rearrangement joins TRBV28 to TRBJ1-2; no reliable D call. The CDR3 totals 14 residues. Germline lookup yields CDR1 MDHEN and CDR2 SYDVKM. Trimming cost V 3 bases and J 4 bases, with 12 bases left between them.